This T cell receptor (beta chain) was recorded in a study of naive and memory T cell subsets. Amplification of ligated cDNA took four PCR rounds with SP2 and nested alpha and beta constant primers. Blood and skin TCR RNA was reverse transcribed with alpha and beta constant primers. TCRdb ran MiXCR on the 5' RACE reads and lists one entry per CDR3 protein. The table has about 62,000 distinct CDR3 sequences, 8% to 9% seen once; the top ten hold around 21%. The V gene's germline CDR1 is LNHDA and CDR2 SQIVND (reference sequence). This CDR3 has 14 residues. V dropped 3 bases and J dropped 4 bases, with 12 bases sitting between them. A UMI-containing oligonucleotide was joined by 3' ligation to the TCR cDNA template. RNA was extracted from more than 2 ml of whole blood of healthy adults. Cells were not sorted; total RNA input targeted roughly 1 to 1000 ng.

This TCR was sampled from a female donor in good health. The rearrangement uses TRBV19 and TRBJ1-1, with D possibly matching TRBD1 (6 bases). CDR3 sequence (DNA): TGTGCCAGTAGTATGGGGGCCCAGGGCACTGAAGCTTTCTTT. Translating gives CASSMGAQGTEAFF.